What follows are 31 T cell receptor beta chains derived from one specimen sequenced in a study of neurological immune-mediated disorders. TCRdb re-analysed the 5' RACE reads in MiXCR, keeping a single row per CDR3 protein. The top ten clones hold approximately 5.6% of a sample with 55,000 to 75,000 distinct CDR3 sequences, around 5% of them seen once. Sequenced sample: PBMCs. These receptor sequences come from a human donor with multiple sclerosis. The donor label of this sample is uncertain.

This clonotype showed up many times. The chain recombines TRBV7-9 with TRBJ2-5; D may be TRBD1 or TRBD2 (5 bases each). Per the germline V gene, CDR1 is SEHNR and CDR2 is FQNEAQ (reference sequence). This CDR3 is built from 15 residues. Trimming removed 5 bases from V and 2 bases from J, with 15 bases in between. CDR3 in amino acids: CASSRPRDLQETQYF. Written as DNA, the CDR3 is TGTGCCAGCAGCCGTCCGAGGGACCTACAAGAGACCCAGTACTTC.

This clonotype appeared many times. The chain joins TRBV5-1 to TRBJ2-6; D perhaps matches TRBD2 (5 bases). The CDR3 length is 14 residues. V was shortened by 3 bases and J by 4 bases, with 8 bases between the two germline ends. Germline V gene sequence: CDR1 SGHRS, CDR2 YFSETQ. CDR3 sequence: CASSWEIGANVLTF. DNA for the CDR3: TGCGCCAGCAGCTGGGAGATAGGGGCCAACGTCCTGACTTTC.

This clonotype showed up many times. The chain has TRBV20-1 and TRBJ1-5, with 9 bases that match TRBD1. Germline CDR1 reads DFQATT; CDR2 reads SNEGSKA (reference sequence). The CDR3 sequence is 13 residues long. With V trimmed by 3 bases and J by 6 bases, 3 bases remained unmatched. The CDR3 sequence is CSASTDRGQPQHF. The DNA for the CDR3 is TGCAGTGCTAGTACGGACAGGGGTCAGCCCCAGCATTTT.

The chain links TRBV7-2 to TRBJ1-6, with 7 bases lining up with TRBD1. The CDR3 loop spans 16 amino acids. V gave up 2 bases and J gave up 8 bases; unmatched junction bases: 9. The germline CDR1 and CDR2 sequences are SGHTA and FQGNSA. The CDR3 region is CASSLNRGGRYSPLHF. Here the CDR3 DNA reads TGTGCCAGCAGCTTAAACAGGGGTGGAAGATATTCACCCCTCCACTTT.

In this sample, this clonotype turned up a few times. For the CDR3, the DNA is TGTGCCATCAGTGGGTTGTCCAATGAGCAGTTCTTC. Translating it yields CAISGLSNEQFF. The rearrangement uses TRBV10-3 and TRBJ2-1; D is unclear. Germline V gene sequence: CDR1 ENHRY, CDR2 SYGVKD. The germline V and J ends were trimmed by 4 bases and 6 bases, with 7 bases remaining between them. The CDR3 totals 12 residues.

This clonotype has ten or more counts. The gene calls are TRBV20-1 and TRBJ2-1, with 12 bases matching TRBD2. The CDR3 is made up of 13 amino acids. With V trimmed by 6 bases and J by 4 bases, 1 base remained unmatched. Per germline, CDR1 DFQATT and CDR2 SNEGSKA (reference sequence). CDR3 bases: TGCAGTGCAGGACTAGCGGGGTACAATGAGCAGTTCTTC. Translation gives CSAGLAGYNEQFF.

In its sample, this clonotype was seen many times. The chain employs TRBV7-6 and TRBJ2-7, with unresolved D. Germline loops: CDR1 SGHVS, CDR2 FNYEAQ. The length of the CDR3 is 15 residues. Trimming removed 4 bases from V and 1 base from J, with 14 bases in between. CDR3 residues: CASSSSLSNSYEQYF. The DNA for the CDR3 is TGTGCCAGCAGCTCCTCGCTGAGCAATTCCTACGAGCAGTACTTC.

This clonotype showed up many times. This rearrangement joins TRBV4-1 to TRBJ2-1, with a weak D call TRBD2 (5 bases). V was clipped by 1 base and J by 3 bases, with 13 bases between them. CDR1 is MGHRA, CDR2 YSYEKL, per germline. There are 16 residues in the CDR3. The CDR3 protein is CASSQGTGLYYNEQFF. In nucleotides, the CDR3 is TGCGCCAGCAGCCAAGGGACGGGGTTGTACTACAATGAGCAGTTCTTC.

This clonotype was seen repeatedly, ten times or more. The chain is built from TRBV5-1 and TRBJ2-7; the match to TRBD1 covers 8 bases. Germline lookup yields CDR1 SGHRS and CDR2 YFSETQ. After removal of 1 base from V and 5 bases from J, the junction contained 11 bases not matched to a gene. The CDR3 covers 16 residues. This chain's CDR3 is CASSLSQGAYWDEQYF. In DNA form, the CDR3 reads TGCGCCAGCAGCTTGTCCCAGGGGGCTTATTGGGACGAGCAGTACTTC. The whole variable domain, filled in from reference TRBV5-1 and TRBJ2-7, reads KAGVTQTPRYLIKTRGQQVTLSCSPISGHRSVSWYQQTPGQGLQFLFEYFSETQRNKGNFPGRFSGRQFSNSRSEMNVSTLELGDSALYLCASSLSQGAYWDEQYFGPGTRLTVT.

The chain recombines TRBV29-1 with TRBJ2-7, with 11 positions matching TRBD1. The germline gives CDR1 SQVTM, CDR2 ANQGSEA. Unmatched junction bases numbered 4, after V lost 6 bases and J lost 0 bases. This CDR3 is built from 14 residues. The CDR3, as DNA: TGCAGCGTCGGGACAGGGGGGTTCTCCTACGAGCAGTACTTC. Amino acids: CSVGTGGFSYEQYF.

This clonotype was seen repeatedly, ten times or more. This chain uses TRBV29-1 with TRBJ1-2, with 9 bases aligning to TRBD1. CDR1 and CDR2 (germline): SQVTM, ANQGSEA. The CDR3 contains 13 residues. The trim removed 5 bases at V and 7 bases at J, leaving 8 bases unmatched. The CDR3 here is CSVTGQGKVGYTF. The CDR3, as DNA: TGCAGCGTTACCGGACAGGGGAAAGTTGGCTACACCTTC.

This clonotype was seen repeatedly, ten times or more. The chain couples TRBV11-1 to TRBJ2-5; the D call may be TRBD1 or TRBD2 (5 bases each). The V and J ends lost 4 bases and 3 bases respectively, with 12 bases between them. Germline V lookup: CDR1 SGHAT, CDR2 FQDESV (reference sequence). The CDR3 loop spans 14 amino acids. CDR3 amino acids: CASSSGTGEETQYF. The CDR3 coding sequence is TGTGCCAGCAGCTCCGGGACGGGCGAAGAGACCCAGTACTTC.

There are many counts of this clonotype. This sequence joins TRBV18 and TRBJ2-4; TRBD1 agrees at 11 bases. This CDR3 region has 16 residues. V was clipped by 0 bases and J by 3 bases; unmatched bases: 1. The germline gives CDR1 KGHSH, CDR2 LQKENI. The CDR3 reads CASSPPGQGVKNIQYF. The DNA of the CDR3 is TGTGCCAGCTCACCACCGGGACAGGGGGTCAAAAACATTCAGTACTTC. Drawing the rest from reference TRBV18 and TRBJ2-4, the complete variable domain is NAGVMQNPRHLVRRRGQEARLRCSPMKGHSHVYWYRQLPEEGLKFMVYLQKENIIDESGMPKERFSAEFPKEGPSILRIQQVVRGDSAAYFCASSPPGQGVKNIQYFGAGTRLSVL.

This clonotype was recorded many times. The V gene is TRBV30, the J gene TRBJ2-3; 8 nucleotides line up with TRBD2. The trim removed 1 base at V and 1 base at J, leaving 4 bases unmatched. Looked up from germline, CDR1 is GTSNPN and CDR2 is SVGIG (reference sequence). CDR3 length equals 15 residues. In DNA form, the CDR3 reads TGTGCCTGGAGTGGCGCACTAGCGGGCACAGATACGCAGTATTTT. This sequence encodes CAWSGALAGTDTQYF.

The sample holds many counts of this clonotype. The V gene is TRBV3-1, the J gene TRBJ2-1, with D unresolved. The CDR3 totals 17 residues. Per germline, CDR1 LGHDT and CDR2 YNNKEL (reference sequence). The V end was cut by 0 bases, the J end by 6 bases, with 18 bases between. The CDR3 loop reads CASSQDGLGLVFNEQFF. In DNA form, the CDR3 reads TGTGCCAGCAGCCAAGATGGTTTAGGGCTAGTTTTCAATGAGCAGTTCTTC.

Concerning this clonotype itself: With a much larger clone just one base away, this may be a read error. This chain links TRBV5-1 with TRBJ2-1; possible D gene TRBD1, 5 bases. The germline CDR1 and CDR2 sequences are SGHRS and YFSETQ. This CDR3 spans 13 amino acids. The CDR3 DNA is TGCGCCACCAGGGTCTCCCCGAGCAATGAGCAGTTATTC. This sequence encodes CATRVSPSNEQLF.

This clonotype was observed many times. DNA of the CDR3: TGTGCCACCCTAACCTGGGGGGGCATGTCCAGCACCGGGGAGCTGTTTTTT. This gives the protein CATLTWGGMSSTGELFF. The chain recombines TRBV10-3 with TRBJ2-2, with D tentatively TRBD2 (7 bases). CDR3 size: 17 residues. With 10 bases removed from V and 4 bases from J, the gap between germline ends came to 25 bases. The germline gives CDR1 ENHRY, CDR2 SYGVKD.

The chain links TRBV12-3 or TRBV12-4 to TRBJ1-5; D remains unclear. V was pared by 6 bases and J by 0 bases, with 12 bases between. The CDR3 is 15 residues long. For the CDR3, the DNA is TGTGCCAGCAGCCCAAGGGATTCTAGCAATCAGCCCCAGCATTTT. Amino acids: CASSPRDSSNQPQHF.

This clonotype came up many times. The rearrangement uses TRBV9 and TRBJ2-1; 7 nucleotides agree with TRBD1. Losses at the gene ends were 0 bases for V and 7 bases for J; bases not matched to a gene: 4. From germline, CDR1 is SGDLS and CDR2 YYNGEE. The length of the CDR3 is 14 residues. CDR3 sequence: CASSVGQGLNEQFF. The DNA for the CDR3 is TGTGCCAGCAGCGTAGGACAGGGTTTGAATGAGCAGTTCTTC.

This clonotype showed up many times. The CDR3 DNA follows: TGCGCCAGCAGTGTACGTGTCGGGACAGGGATTTTGGAAAATGAGCAGTTCTTC. Amino acids: CASSVRVGTGILENEQFF. The chain carries TRBV10-1 and TRBJ2-1, with TRBD1 matching 9 bases. CDR1 is WNHNN and CDR2 is SYGVQD in the germline V gene (reference sequence). The CDR3 covers 18 residues. V shed 4 bases and J 7 bases; nucleotides not matched to a gene: 17.

CDR3 DNA sequence: TGTGCCAGCAGCCTGAGGGGGGACTCCCGGTACTTC. It translates to CASSLRGDSRYF. The chain employs TRBV7-9 and TRBJ2-7; TRBD1 or TRBD2 may be the D gene (6 bases each). The CDR3 contains 12 residues. The germline V and J ends were trimmed by 5 bases and 12 bases, with 17 bases remaining between them. Looked up from germline, CDR1 is SEHNR and CDR2 is FQNEAQ (reference sequence).

This clonotype was seen ten or more times. The chain uses TRBV5-5 and TRBJ2-1; perhaps TRBD2 as D (6 bases). This CDR3 is 14 amino acids long. Germline V gene sequence: CDR1 SGHKS, CDR2 YYEKEE (reference sequence). V lost 4 bases, J lost 7 bases, and 15 bases lay in between. The CDR3 coding sequence is TGTGCCAGCAGCCCGTGGGGGGATTTGAATGAGCAGTTCTTC. Its translation is CASSPWGDLNEQFF.

This clonotype came up many times. This sequence joins TRBV10-3 and TRBJ1-2; TRBD1 aligns across 10 bases. Looked up from germline, CDR1 is ENHRY and CDR2 is SYGVKD. There are 14 residues in the CDR3. V shed 10 bases, J shed 7 bases, and the junction held 12 bases outside the gene matches. The CDR3 region has the DNA TGTGCCACGGGACCGGGACAGGGGCAGGGTGGCTACACCTTC. It yields the protein CATGPGQGQGGYTF.

This clonotype came up many times. The chain carries TRBV3-1 and TRBJ2-2; D could derive from TRBD1 or TRBD2 (5 bases each). V lost 3 bases and J lost 5, with 10 bases in between. The CDR3 has 14 residues. CDR1 is LGHDT, CDR2 YNNKEL, per germline (reference sequence). The CDR3 DNA is TGTGCCAGCAGCCACGGGGCCGGGACCGGGGAGCTGTTTTTT. It is translated as CASSHGAGTGELFF.

Ten or more counts support this clonotype. J is TRBJ2-5 and V is TRBV5-1, with 9 bases aligning to TRBD2. Germline CDR1 is SGHRS and CDR2 is YFSETQ. The junction had 5 bases not matched to a gene; V was cut back by 3 bases and J by 5 bases. The length of the CDR3 is 14 residues. The CDR3 reads CASSSLREGETQYF. The CDR3, as DNA: TGCGCCAGCAGCTCCTTGCGGGAGGGGGAGACCCAGTACTTC.

The chain employs TRBV11-3 and TRBJ2-7, with 8 bases identical to TRBD1. J was trimmed by 6 bases and V by 5 bases; bases with no gene match: 6. The CDR3 runs to 13 residues. Germline V gene data show CDR1 as SGHNT and CDR2 as YENEEA. This CDR3 reads CASSIAGGGEQYF. CDR3 nucleotides: TGTGCCAGCAGCATAGCAGGGGGCGGCGAGCAGTACTTC.

This clonotype has a count of ten or more. The CDR3 DNA is TGCGCCAGCAGCGGACAGGAGGGCTATGGCTACACCTTC. Protein: CASSGQEGYGYTF. The rearrangement links TRBV5-1 to TRBJ1-2; TRBD1 agrees at 7 bases. V lost 4 bases, J lost 4 bases, and 4 bases stayed unmatched. Germline V lookup: CDR1 SGHRS, CDR2 YFSETQ. The CDR3 is made up of 13 amino acids.

This clonotype was recorded many times. This chain uses TRBV18 with TRBJ1-5, with D unclear. Germline values: CDR1 KGHSH, CDR2 LQKENI. CDR3 size: 15 residues. Trimming took off 2 bases at V and 3 bases at J, with 11 bases between the two ends. This CDR3 reads CASSPLEGPNQPQHF. The CDR3 DNA follows: TGTGCCAGCTCACCATTGGAAGGGCCCAATCAGCCCCAGCATTTT.

This clonotype was picked up many times. The chain recombines TRBV21-1 with TRBJ2-7; the table's D gene call, TRBD1, was not cross checked with the DNA. TRBV21-1 is classified as a pseudogene. This CDR3 spans 15 amino acids. The CDR3 loop is CASSPRPGTGYEQYF. The CDR3 DNA follows: TGTGCCAGCAGCCCCCGTCCCGGGACAGGGTACGAGCAGTACTTC.

This clonotype was detected many times. The CDR3, as DNA: TGCGCCAGCAGCTCTACCGGGACAGGGCACTACGAGCAGTACTTC. Translating it yields CASSSTGTGHYEQYF. V and J are TRBV5-1 and TRBJ2-7, with TRBD1 matching 9 bases. The V gene end was trimmed by 3 bases and the J gene end by 3 bases; junction bases not matched to a gene: 7. This CDR3 spans 15 amino acids. In germline, CDR1 is SGHRS, CDR2 YFSETQ.

This clonotype was detected a few times. The J gene is TRBJ1-6, the V gene TRBV6-6; D unresolved. The CDR3 sequence is 15 residues long. Trimming left V 2 bases short and J 7 bases short, with 12 bases between. Germline assignment: CDR1 MNHNY and CDR2 SVGAGI (reference sequence). This CDR3 is CASSYAPSVNSPLHF. CDR3 bases: TGTGCCAGCAGTTACGCCCCTTCGGTCAATTCACCCCTCCACTTT.